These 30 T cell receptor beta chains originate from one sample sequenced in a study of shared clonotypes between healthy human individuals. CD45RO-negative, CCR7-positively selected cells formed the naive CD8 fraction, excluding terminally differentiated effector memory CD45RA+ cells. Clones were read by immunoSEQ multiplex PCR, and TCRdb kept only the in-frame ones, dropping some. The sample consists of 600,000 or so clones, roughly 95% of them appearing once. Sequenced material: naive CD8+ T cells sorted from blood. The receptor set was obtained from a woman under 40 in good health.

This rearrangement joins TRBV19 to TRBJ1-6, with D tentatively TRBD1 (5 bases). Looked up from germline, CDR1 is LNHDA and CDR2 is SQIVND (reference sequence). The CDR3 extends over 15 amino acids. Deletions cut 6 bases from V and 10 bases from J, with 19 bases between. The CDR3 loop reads CASSPSGTARSPLHF. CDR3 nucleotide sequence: TGTGCCAGTAGCCCGTCCGGGACGGCGCGCTCACCCCTCCACTTT. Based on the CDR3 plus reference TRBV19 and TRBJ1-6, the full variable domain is DGGITQSPKYLFRKEGQNVTLSCEQNLNHDAMYWYRQDPGQGLRLIYYSQIVNDFQKGDIAEGYSVSREKKESFPLTVTSAQKNPTAFYLCASSPSGTARSPLHFGNGTRLTVT.

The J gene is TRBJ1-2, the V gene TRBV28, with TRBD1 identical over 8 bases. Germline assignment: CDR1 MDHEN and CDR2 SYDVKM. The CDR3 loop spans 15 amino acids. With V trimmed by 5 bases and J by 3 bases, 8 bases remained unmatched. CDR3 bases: TGTGCCAGCAGTGCCGAGGACAGGGAGGACTATGGCTACACCTTC. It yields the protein CASSAEDREDYGYTF.

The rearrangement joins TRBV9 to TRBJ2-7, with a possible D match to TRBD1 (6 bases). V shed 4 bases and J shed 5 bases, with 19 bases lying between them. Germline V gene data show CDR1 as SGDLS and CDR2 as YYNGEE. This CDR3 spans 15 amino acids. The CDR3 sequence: CASSPEDDRPDEQYF. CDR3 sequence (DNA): TGTGCCAGCAGCCCGGAAGATGACAGGCCCGACGAGCAGTACTTC.

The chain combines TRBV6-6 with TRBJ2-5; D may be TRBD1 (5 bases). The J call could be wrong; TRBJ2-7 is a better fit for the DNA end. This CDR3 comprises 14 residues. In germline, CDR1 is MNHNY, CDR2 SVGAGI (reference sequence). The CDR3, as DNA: TGTGCCAGCAGTTACCGAGACAGCTCCTACGAGCAGTACTTC. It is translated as CASSYRDSSYEQYF.

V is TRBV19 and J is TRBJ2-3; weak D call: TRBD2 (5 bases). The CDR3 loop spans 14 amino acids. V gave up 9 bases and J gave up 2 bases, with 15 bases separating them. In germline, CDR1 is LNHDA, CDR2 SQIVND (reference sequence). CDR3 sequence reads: CARRERLDTDTQYF. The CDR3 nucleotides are TGTGCCAGGAGGGAACGGCTGGACACAGATACGCAGTATTTT.

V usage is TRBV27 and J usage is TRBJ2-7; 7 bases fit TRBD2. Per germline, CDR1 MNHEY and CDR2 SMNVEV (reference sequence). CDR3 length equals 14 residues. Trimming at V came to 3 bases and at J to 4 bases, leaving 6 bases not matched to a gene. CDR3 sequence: CASSFGGGQYEQYF. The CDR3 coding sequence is TGTGCCAGCAGTTTTGGGGGAGGGCAGTACGAGCAGTACTTC.

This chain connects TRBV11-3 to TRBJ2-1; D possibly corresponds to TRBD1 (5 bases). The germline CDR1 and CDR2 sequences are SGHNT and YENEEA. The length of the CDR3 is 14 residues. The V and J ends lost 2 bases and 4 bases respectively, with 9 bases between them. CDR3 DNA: TGTGCCAGCAGCTTAAGGGGCCAATACAATGAGCAGTTCTTC. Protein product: CASSLRGQYNEQFF.

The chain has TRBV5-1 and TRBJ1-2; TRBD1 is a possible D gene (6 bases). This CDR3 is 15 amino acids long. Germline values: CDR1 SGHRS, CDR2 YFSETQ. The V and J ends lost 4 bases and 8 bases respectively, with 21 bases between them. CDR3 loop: CASSRRDTGRDGYTF. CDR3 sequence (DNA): TGCGCCAGCAGCCGTAGGGACACCGGGCGAGACGGCTACACCTTC.

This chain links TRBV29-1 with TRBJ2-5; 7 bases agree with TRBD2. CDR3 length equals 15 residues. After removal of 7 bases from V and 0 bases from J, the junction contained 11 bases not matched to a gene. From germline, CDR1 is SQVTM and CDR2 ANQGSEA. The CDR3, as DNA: TGCAGCGCGGCACAACTAGCGACATACCAAGAGACCCAGTACTTC. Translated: CSAAQLATYQETQYF.

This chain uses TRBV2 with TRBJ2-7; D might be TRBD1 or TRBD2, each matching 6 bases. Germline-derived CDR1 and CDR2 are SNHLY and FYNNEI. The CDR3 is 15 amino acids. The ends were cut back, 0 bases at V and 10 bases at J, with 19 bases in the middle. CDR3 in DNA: TGTGCCAGCAGTGAAGCGCGAAGGAGGGGGTTGGGACAGTACTTC. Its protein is CASSEARRRGLGQYF. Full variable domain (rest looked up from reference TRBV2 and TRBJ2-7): EPEVTQTPSHQVTQMGQEVILRCVPISNHLYFYWYRQILGQKVEFLVSFYNNEISEKSEIFDDQFSVERPDGSNFTLKIRSTKLEDSAMYFCASSEARRRGLGQYFGPGTRLTVT.

CDR3: CASSLAGAGSEQFF. The CDR3 bases are TGTGCCAGCAGTTTAGCGGGAGCGGGTAGTGAGCAGTTCTTC. The V call is TRBV28, the J call TRBJ2-1; 7 nucleotides align to TRBD2. Germline loops: CDR1 MDHEN, CDR2 SYDVKM. The length of the CDR3 is 14 residues. Losses at the gene ends were 2 bases for V and 9 bases for J; bases not matched to a gene: 7.

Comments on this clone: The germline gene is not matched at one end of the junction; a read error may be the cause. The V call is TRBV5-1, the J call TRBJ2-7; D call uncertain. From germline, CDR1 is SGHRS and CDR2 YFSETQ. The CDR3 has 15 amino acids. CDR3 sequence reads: CTSSSLIRETYEQYF. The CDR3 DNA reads TGCACCAGCAGCTCCCTAATAAGAGAAACCTACGAGCAGTACTTC.

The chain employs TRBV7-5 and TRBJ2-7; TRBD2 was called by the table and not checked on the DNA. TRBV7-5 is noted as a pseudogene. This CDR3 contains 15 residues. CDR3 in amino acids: CVRSPSGSSGYEQYF. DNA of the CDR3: TGTGTCAGAAGCCCAAGTGGTTCTAGCGGCTACGAGCAGTACTTC.

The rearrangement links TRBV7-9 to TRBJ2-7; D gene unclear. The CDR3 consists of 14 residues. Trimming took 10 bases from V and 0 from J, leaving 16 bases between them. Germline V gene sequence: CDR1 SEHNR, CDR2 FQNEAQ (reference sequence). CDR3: CANSPMAASYEQYF. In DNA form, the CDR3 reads TGTGCCAACTCCCCAATGGCGGCCTCCTACGAGCAGTACTTC.

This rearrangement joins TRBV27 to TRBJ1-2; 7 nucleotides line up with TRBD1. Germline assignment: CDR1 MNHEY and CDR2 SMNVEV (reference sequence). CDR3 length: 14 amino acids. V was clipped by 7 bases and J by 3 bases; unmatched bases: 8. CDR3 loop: CASTPVGTDYGYTF. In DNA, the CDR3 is TGTGCCAGCACCCCCGTTGGGACAGACTATGGCTACACCTTC.

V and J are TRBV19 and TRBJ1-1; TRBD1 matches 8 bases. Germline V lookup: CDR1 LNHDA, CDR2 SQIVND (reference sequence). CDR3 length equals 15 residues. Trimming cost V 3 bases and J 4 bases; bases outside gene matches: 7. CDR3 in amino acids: CASSMAGGWGTEAFF. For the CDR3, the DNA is TGTGCCAGTAGTATGGCAGGGGGCTGGGGCACTGAAGCTTTCTTT.

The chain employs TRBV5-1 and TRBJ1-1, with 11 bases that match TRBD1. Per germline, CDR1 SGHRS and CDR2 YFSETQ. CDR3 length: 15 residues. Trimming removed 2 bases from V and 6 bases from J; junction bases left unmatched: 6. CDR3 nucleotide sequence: TGCGCCAGCAGCTTATACGGACAGGGGGCTTCTGAAGCTTTCTTT. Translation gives CASSLYGQGASEAFF.

CDR3 protein: CATSRAGGIATETQYF. DNA of the CDR3: TGTGCCACCAGCAGAGCTGGGGGTATAGCAACAGAGACCCAGTACTTC. The rearrangement joins TRBV15 to TRBJ2-5; either TRBD1 or TRBD2 may fit D (5 bases each). Germline assignment: CDR1 LNHNV and CDR2 YYDKDF (reference sequence). The CDR3 runs 16 residues. V lost 1 base to trimming and J lost 4 bases, with 16 bases between them.

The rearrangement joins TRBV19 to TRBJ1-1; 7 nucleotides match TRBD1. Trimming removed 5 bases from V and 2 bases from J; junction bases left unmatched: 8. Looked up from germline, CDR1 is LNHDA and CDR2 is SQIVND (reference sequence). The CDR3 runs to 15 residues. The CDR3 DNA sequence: TGTGCCAGTAGTGTTCCGGGACAGCTAAACACTGAAGCTTTCTTT. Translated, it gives CASSVPGQLNTEAFF.

The CDR3 bases are TGTGCCAGCAGCGACGGGAGATTGAACACTGAAGCTTTCTTT. Amino acids: CASSDGRLNTEAFF. V usage is TRBV9 and J usage is TRBJ1-1; D is unclear. Germline V gene sequence: CDR1 SGDLS, CDR2 YYNGEE. Trimming removed 3 bases at V and 0 bases at J, with 9 bases between. The CDR3 spans 14 residues.

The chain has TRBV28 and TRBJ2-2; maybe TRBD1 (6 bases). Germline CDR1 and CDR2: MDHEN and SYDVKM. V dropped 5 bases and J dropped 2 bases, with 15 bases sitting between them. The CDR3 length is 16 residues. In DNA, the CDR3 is TGTGCCAGCAGTACACAGGGACGAGTCAACACCGGGGAGCTGTTTTTT. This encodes CASSTQGRVNTGELFF.

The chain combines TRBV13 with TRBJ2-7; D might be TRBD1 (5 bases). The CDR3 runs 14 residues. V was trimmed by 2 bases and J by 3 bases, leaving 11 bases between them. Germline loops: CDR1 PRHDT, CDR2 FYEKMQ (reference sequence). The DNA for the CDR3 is TGTGCCAGCAGCTTAACACAGGCGAACTACGAGCAGTACTTC. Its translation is CASSLTQANYEQYF.

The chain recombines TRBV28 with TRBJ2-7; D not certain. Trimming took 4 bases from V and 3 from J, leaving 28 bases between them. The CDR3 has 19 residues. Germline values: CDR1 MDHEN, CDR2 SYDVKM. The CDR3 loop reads CASSSSSRLVWTNHYEQYF. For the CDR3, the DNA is TGTGCCAGCAGTTCATCATCCCGCCTAGTTTGGACGAACCACTACGAGCAGTACTTC.

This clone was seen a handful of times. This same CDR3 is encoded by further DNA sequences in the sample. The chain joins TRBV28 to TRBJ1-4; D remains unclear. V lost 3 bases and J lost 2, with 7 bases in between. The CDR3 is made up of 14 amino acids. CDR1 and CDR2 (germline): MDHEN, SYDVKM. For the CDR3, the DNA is TGTGCCAGCAGTTTTCTACAGACTAATGAAAAACTGTTTTTT. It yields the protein CASSFLQTNEKLFF.

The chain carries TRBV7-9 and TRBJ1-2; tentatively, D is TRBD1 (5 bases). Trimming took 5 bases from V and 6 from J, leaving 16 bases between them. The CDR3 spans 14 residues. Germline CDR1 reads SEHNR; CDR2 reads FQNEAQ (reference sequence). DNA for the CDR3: TGTGCCAGCAGCCCCTTTAACAGGTTGGATGGCTACACCTTC. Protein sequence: CASSPFNRLDGYTF. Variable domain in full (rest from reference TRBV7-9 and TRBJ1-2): DTGVSQNPRHKITKRGQNVTFRCDPISEHNRLYWYRQTLGQGPEFLTYFQNEAQLEKSRLLSDRFSAERPKGSFSTLEIQRTEQGDSAMYLCASSPFNRLDGYTFGSGTRLTVV.

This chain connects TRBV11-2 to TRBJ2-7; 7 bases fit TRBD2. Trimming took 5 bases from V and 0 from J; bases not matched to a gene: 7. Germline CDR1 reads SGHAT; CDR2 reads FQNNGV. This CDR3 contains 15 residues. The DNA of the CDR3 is TGTGCCAGCAGCCCTGTAGCGGGTTTCTCCTACGAGCAGTACTTC. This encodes CASSPVAGFSYEQYF.

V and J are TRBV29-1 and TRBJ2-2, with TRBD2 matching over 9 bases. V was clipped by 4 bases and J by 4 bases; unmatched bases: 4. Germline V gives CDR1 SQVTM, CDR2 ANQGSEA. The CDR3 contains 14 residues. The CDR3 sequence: CSVVLAGSTGELFF. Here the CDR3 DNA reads TGCAGCGTTGTCCTAGCGGGAAGCACCGGGGAGCTGTTTTTT.

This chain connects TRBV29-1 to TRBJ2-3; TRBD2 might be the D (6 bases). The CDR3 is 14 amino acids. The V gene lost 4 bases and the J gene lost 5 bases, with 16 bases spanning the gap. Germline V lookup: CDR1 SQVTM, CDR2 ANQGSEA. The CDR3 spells CSVAAGPRVDTQYF. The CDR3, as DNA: TGCAGCGTTGCGGCGGGACCGAGGGTAGATACGCAGTATTTT.

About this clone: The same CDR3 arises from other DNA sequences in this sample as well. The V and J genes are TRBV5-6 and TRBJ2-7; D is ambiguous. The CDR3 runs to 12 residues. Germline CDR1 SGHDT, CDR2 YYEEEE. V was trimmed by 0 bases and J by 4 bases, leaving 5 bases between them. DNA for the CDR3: TGTGCCAGCAGCTTGGAGGGATACGAGCAGTACTTC. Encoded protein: CASSLEGYEQYF. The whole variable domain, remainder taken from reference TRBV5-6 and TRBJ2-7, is DAGVTQSPTHLIKTRGQQVTLRCSPKSGHDTVSWYQQALGQGPQFIFQYYEEEERQRGNFPDRFSGHQFPNYSSELNVNALLLGDSALYLCASSLEGYEQYFGPGTRLTVT.

The CDR3 here is CASSEEAPNPEAFF. The CDR3 nucleotides read TGTGCCAGCAGCGAGGAGGCGCCTAACCCTGAAGCTTTCTTT. V and J are TRBV7-9 and TRBJ1-1; D is uncertain. The ends were cut back, 5 bases at V and 6 bases at J, with 16 bases in the middle. CDR1 is SEHNR and CDR2 is FQNEAQ in the germline V gene (reference sequence). The CDR3 loop spans 14 amino acids.